This T cell receptor beta chain was captured in a study of T cells after yellow fever vaccination. General study findings and limits: CD4 and CD8 compartments shared a small share of clonotypes, likely from convergent recombination.

Conversion of TCR transcripts into cDNA relied on 5'RACE template switching, which added a universal primer site and UMIs. Each CDR3 protein gets one entry after TCRdb re-called the 5' RACE reads with MiXCR. The repertoire includes just under 600,000 distinct CDR3 sequences, approximately 13% of them detected once, and over 11% sits in the top ten. V was cut by 0 bases and J by 7 bases, with 11 bases left in between. There are 14 residues in the CDR3. CDR1 SGHRS and CDR2 YFSETQ come from the germline V gene. Remarks on this clonotype: What it recognizes is unknown.

V and J are TRBV5-1 and TRBJ2-1, with D uncertain. The starting material was PBMCs, obtained on the day of the yellow fever booster vaccination. This sequence originates from a man aged 30-40 years who received the YFV17D yellow fever vaccine. The CDR3 region is CASSLGVRANEQFF. CDR3 in DNA: TGCGCCAGCAGCTTGGGGGTTAGGGCGAATGAGCAGTTCTTC.